Listed below are T cell receptor beta chains from one sample, sequenced in a study of blood T cell repertoires in COVID-19. Assay used: immunoSEQ multiplex PCR; TCRdb lists only in-frame clones, some missing. The sample shows 150,000 to 200,000 clones, 86% of them seen only once. The sample taken for sequencing was peripheral blood. The origin of the receptors is a woman older than 75 in a cohort sampled during active or convalescent COVID-19. Both conserved end residues are part of each CDR3. D genes are given only for firm matches. The size of a clone is reported for some rows only, either as once, few or many, or as a class for expanded clones.

TRBJ1-6 | TRBV19 | NA | NA | CASSSEIRGSPLHF | TGTGCCAGTAGTAGTGAGATTCGAGGTTCACCCCTCCACTTT
TRBJ2-1 | TRBV24-1 | NA | NA | CATSVAGSSYNEQFF | TGTGCCACCAGTGTCGCGGGTAGCTCCTACAATGAGCAGTTCTTC
TRBJ2-7 | TRBV7-2 | NA | NA | CASSFYPKGQSSYEQYF | TGTGCCAGCAGCTTCTATCCCAAGGGGCAAAGCTCCTACGAGCAGTACTTC
TRBJ1-4 | TRBV10-3 | NA | NA | CASMSEKLFF | TGTGCCAGTATGAGCGAAAAACTGTTTTTT
TRBJ1-2 | TRBV6-5 | NA | NA | CASTLDRLNYGYTF | TGTGCCAGCACCCTGGACAGACTTAACTATGGCTACACCTTC
TRBJ1-2 | TRBV18 | NA | NA | CASSPVAEPNYGYTF | TGTGCCAGCTCACCAGTGGCAGAACCTAACTATGGCTACACCTTC
TRBJ2-3 | TRBV6-1 | NA | NA | CASSEASGTNTDTQYF | TGTGCCAGCAGTGAAGCTTCAGGGACAAACACAGATACGCAGTATTTT
TRBJ2-3 | TRBV5-4 | NA | TRBD2 | CASSSGLAGAAGTDTQYF | TGTGCCAGCAGCTCAGGACTAGCGGGAGCTGCTGGCACAGATACGCAGTATTTT
TRBJ1-5 | TRBV6-5 | NA | NA | CASSNPTGGRQPQHF | TGTGCCAGCAGTAACCCGACGGGGGGGCGTCAGCCCCAGCATTTT
TRBJ2-1 | TRBV10-3 | NA | TRBD2 | CATLTSGGYNEQFF | TGTGCCACCCTGACTAGCGGGGGGTACAATGAGCAGTTCTTC
TRBJ1-2 | TRBV18 | NA | NA | CASSSGALYGYTF | TGTGCCAGCTCCAGCGGTGCCCTCTATGGCTACACCTTC
TRBJ2-7 | TRBV28 | NA | TRBD2 | CASSSSFGLAGGGREQYF | TGTGCCAGCAGTTCCTCATTCGGACTAGCGGGGGGCGGGCGCGAGCAGTACTTC
TRBJ1-5 | TRBV4-1 | NA | TRBD1 | CASSQYGTGVVNQPQHF | TGCGCCAGCAGCCAATACGGGACAGGGGTTGTTAATCAGCCCCAGCATTTT
TRBJ2-1 | TRBV27 | NA | TRBD1 | CASSLRGQGALNEQFF | TGTGCCAGCAGTTTACGGGGACAGGGGGCTCTCAATGAGCAGTTCTTC
TRBJ2-3 | TRBV9 | NA | NA | CASSVSGTDTQYF | TGTGCCAGCAGCGTATCTGGCACAGATACGCAGTATTTT
TRBJ2-7 | TRBV5-6 | NA | TRBD1 | CASSLIGTAYEQYF | TGTGCCAGCAGCCTAATTGGGACAGCCTACGAGCAGTACTTC
TRBJ2-3 | TRBV7-9 | few | TRBD1 | CASSSRQGASTDTQYF | TGTGCCAGCAGCTCCCGACAGGGGGCAAGCACAGATACGCAGTATTTT
TRBJ1-2 | TRBV21-1 | NA | NA | CASSPGTGNSFGYTF | TGTGCCAGCAGCCCCGGGACAGGGAATTCCTTTGGCTACACCTTC
TRBJ1-3 | TRBV10-3 | NA | TRBD1 | CAISDPGQKPGNTIYF | TGTGCCATCAGTGACCCGGGACAGAAACCTGGAAACACCATATATTTT
TRBJ2-7 | TRBV4-3 | NA | TRBD2 | CASSQDLASGGAWTYEQYF | TGCGCCAGCAGCCAAGATTTGGCTAGCGGGGGGGCGTGGACCTACGAGCAGTACTTC
TRBJ2-1 | TRBV15 | NA | NA | CATSRDLRRDYNEQFF | TGTGCCACCAGCAGAGATCTGAGGAGGGACTACAATGAGCAGTTCTTC
TRBJ1-2 | TRBV28 | NA | NA | CASEGSWNYGYTF | TGTGCCAGCGAGGGAAGTTGGAACTATGGCTACACCTTC